The TCR beta chain under discussion was sequenced for a study of blood T cells in healthy people across ages. The V segment lost 1 base and the J segment 5 bases; nucleotides outside the gene matches: 28. The length of the CDR3 is 22 residues. Germline assignment: CDR1 MGHRA and CDR2 YSYEKL. Through a sample-barcoded 5' primer and a J-beta primer mix, a second PCR was run for roughly 6 to 11 cycles. MiXCR was run by TCRdb on the 5' RACE reads, yielding one entry per CDR3 protein. The table records roughly 1.6 million distinct CDR3 sequences, roughly a third of them present only once. Researchers report isolating at least 6 million PBMCs per sample. Study results and caveats: It was the long-lived donors that had more naive CD4+ cells and higher diversity than aged donors.

On this clonotype: The antigen is not known.

The sequenced sample was blood. The chain carries TRBV4-1 and TRBJ2-5, with TRBD1 matching 7 bases. The sequence came from a woman in her twenties or thirties in good health. The CDR3 reads CASSQAPLRLGGLHRERETQYF. The CDR3 nucleotides read TGCGCCAGCAGCCAAGCCCCCCTACGTCTAGGGGGCCTACACAGGGAACGGGAGACCCAGTACTTC.